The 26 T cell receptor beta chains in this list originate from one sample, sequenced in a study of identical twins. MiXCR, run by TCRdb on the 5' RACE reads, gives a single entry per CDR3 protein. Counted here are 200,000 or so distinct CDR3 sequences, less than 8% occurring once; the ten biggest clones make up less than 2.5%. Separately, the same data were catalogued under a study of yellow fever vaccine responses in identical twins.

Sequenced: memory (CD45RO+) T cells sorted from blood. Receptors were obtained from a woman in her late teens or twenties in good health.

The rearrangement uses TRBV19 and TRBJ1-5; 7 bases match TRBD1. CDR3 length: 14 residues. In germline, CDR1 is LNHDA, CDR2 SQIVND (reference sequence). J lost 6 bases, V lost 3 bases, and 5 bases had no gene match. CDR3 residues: CASSMGGGFQPQHF. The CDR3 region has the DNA TGTGCCAGTAGTATGGGAGGGGGCTTTCAGCCCCAGCATTTT.

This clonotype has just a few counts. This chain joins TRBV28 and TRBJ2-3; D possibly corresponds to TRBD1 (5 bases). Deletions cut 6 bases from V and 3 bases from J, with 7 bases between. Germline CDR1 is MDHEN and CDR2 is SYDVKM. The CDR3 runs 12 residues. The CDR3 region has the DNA TGTGCCAGCAGACCAGGGACAGATACGCAGTATTTT. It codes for CASRPGTDTQYF.

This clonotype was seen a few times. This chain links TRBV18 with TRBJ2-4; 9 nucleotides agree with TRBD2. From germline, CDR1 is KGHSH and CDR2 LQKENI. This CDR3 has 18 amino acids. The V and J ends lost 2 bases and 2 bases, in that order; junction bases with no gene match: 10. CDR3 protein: CASSPIFLAGGTKNIQYF. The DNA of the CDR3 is TGTGCCAGCTCACCAATTTTTCTCGCGGGAGGGACCAAAAACATTCAGTACTTC.

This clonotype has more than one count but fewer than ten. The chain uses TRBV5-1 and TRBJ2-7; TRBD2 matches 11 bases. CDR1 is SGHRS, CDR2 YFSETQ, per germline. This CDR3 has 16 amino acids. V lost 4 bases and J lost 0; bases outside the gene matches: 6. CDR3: CASSGLAGGSSYEQYF. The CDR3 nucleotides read TGCGCCAGCAGCGGGTTAGCGGGAGGGAGCTCCTACGAGCAGTACTTC.

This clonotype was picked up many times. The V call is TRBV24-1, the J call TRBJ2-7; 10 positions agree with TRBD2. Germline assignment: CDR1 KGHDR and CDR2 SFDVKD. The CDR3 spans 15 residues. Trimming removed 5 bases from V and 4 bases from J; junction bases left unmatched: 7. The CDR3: CATSAPLAGVYEQYF. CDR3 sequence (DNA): TGTGCCACCAGTGCCCCTCTAGCGGGGGTTTACGAGCAGTACTTC.

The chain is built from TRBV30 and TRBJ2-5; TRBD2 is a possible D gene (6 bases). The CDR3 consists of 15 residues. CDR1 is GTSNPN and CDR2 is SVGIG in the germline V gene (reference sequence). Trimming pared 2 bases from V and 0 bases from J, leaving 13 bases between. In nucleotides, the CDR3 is TGTGCCTGGAGTCCTATCGCGGGATACCAAGAGACCCAGTACTTC. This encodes CAWSPIAGYQETQYF.

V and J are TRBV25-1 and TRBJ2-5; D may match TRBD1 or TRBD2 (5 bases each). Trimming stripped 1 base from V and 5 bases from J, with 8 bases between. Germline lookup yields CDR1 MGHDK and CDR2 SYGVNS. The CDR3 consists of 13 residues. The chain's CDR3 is CASSEWGFETQYF. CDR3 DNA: TGTGCCAGCAGTGAATGGGGGTTTGAGACCCAGTACTTC.

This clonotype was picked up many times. CDR3 in amino acids: CASSGPGTSDYNEQFF. The CDR3 nucleotides are TGCGCCAGCAGCGGCCCCGGGACTAGCGACTACAATGAGCAGTTCTTC. This sequence joins TRBV5-1 and TRBJ2-1, with TRBD2 matching over 10 bases. This CDR3 spans 16 amino acids. The germline gives CDR1 SGHRS, CDR2 YFSETQ. Germline trimming cut 4 bases from V and 3 bases from J; bases unmatched to any gene: 7.

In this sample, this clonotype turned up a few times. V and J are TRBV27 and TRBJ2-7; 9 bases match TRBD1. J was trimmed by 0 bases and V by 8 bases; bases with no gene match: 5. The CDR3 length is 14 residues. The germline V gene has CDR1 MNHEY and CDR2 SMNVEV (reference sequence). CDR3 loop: CASGYRGPSYEQYF. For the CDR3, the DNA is TGTGCCAGCGGATACAGGGGGCCCTCCTACGAGCAGTACTTC.

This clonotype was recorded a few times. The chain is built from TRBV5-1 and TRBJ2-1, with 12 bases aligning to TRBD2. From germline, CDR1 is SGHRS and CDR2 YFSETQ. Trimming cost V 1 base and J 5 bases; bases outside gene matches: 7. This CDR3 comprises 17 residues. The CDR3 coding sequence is TGCGCCAGCAGCTTGACGGCTAGCGGGAGGGTGAACAATGAGCAGTTCTTC. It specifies CASSLTASGRVNNEQFF.

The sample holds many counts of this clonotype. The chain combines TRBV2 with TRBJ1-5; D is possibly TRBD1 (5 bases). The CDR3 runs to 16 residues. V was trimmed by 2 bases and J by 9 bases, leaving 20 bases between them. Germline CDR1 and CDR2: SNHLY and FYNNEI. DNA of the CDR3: TGTGCCAGCAGTGAATCGGGGGGGAGCCCAACGGCGCCCCAGCATTTT. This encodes CASSESGGSPTAPQHF.

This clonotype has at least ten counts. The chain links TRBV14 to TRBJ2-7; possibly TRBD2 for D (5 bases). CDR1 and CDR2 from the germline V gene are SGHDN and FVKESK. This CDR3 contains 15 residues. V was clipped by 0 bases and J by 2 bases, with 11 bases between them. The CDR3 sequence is CASSQDPSGTYEQYF. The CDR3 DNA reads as TGTGCCAGCAGCCAAGATCCATCGGGAACCTACGAGCAGTACTTC.

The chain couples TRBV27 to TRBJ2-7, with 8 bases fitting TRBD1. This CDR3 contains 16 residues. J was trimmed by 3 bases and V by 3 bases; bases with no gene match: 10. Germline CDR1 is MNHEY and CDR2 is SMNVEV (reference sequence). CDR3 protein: CASSFFSGRGLYEQYF. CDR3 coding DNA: TGTGCCAGCAGTTTTTTCTCTGGCAGGGGGCTCTACGAGCAGTACTTC.

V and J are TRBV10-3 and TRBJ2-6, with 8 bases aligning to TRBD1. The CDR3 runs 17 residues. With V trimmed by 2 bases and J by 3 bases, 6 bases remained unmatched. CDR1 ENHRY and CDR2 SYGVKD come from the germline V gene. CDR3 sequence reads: CAISEGVGTGGANVLTF. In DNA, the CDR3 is TGTGCCATCAGTGAGGGGGTTGGGACAGGTGGGGCCAACGTCCTGACTTTC.

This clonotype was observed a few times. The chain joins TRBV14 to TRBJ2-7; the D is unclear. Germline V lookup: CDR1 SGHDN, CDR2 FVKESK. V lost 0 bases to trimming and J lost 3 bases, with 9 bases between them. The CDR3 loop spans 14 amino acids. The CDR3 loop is CASSQDNGVYEQYF. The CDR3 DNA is TGTGCCAGCAGCCAAGATAATGGGGTCTACGAGCAGTACTTC. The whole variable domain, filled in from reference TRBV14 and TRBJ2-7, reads EAGVTQFPSHSVIEKGQTVTLRCDPISGHDNLYWYRRVMGKEIKFLLHFVKESKQDESGMPNNRFLAERTGGTYSTLKVQPAELEDSGVYFCASSQDNGVYEQYFGPGTRLTVT.

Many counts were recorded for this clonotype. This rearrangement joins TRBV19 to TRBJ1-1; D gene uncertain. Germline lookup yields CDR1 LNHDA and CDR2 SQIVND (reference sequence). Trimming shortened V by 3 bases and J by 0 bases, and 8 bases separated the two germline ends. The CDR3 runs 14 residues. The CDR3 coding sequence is TGTGCCAGTAGTATCGGGATTCTGAACACTGAAGCTTTCTTT. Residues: CASSIGILNTEAFF.

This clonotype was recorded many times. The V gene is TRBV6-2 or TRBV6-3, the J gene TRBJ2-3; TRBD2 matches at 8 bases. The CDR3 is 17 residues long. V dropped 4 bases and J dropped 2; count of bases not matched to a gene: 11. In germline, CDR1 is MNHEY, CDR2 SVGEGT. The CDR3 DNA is TGTGCCAGCAGTTCGGGACTAGACGCGGTTCTCACAGATACGCAGTATTTT. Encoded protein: CASSSGLDAVLTDTQYF.

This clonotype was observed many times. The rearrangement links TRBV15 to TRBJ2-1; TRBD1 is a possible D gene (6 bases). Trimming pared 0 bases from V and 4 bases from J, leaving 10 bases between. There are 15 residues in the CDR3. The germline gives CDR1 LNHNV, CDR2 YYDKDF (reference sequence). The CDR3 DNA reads TGTGCCACCAGCAGAGAAACAGGGAAGTACAATGAGCAGTTCTTC. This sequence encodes CATSRETGKYNEQFF.

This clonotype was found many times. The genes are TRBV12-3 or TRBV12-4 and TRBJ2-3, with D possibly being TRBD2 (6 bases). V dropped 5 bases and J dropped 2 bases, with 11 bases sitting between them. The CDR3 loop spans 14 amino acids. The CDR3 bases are TGTGCCAGCAGTATGGGACTTCCCACAGATACGCAGTATTTT. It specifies CASSMGLPTDTQYF.

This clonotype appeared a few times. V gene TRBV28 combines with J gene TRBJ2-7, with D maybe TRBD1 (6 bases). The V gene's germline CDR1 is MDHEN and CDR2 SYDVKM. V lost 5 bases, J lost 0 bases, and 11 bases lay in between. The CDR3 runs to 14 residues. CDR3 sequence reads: CASSPRTVSYEQYF. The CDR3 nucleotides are TGTGCCAGCAGTCCGAGGACAGTCTCCTACGAGCAGTACTTC. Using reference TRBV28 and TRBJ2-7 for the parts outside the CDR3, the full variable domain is DVKVTQSSRYLVKRTGEKVFLECVQDMDHENMFWYRQDPGLGLRLIYFSYDVKMKEKGDIPEGYSVSREKKERFSLILESASTNQTSMYLCASSPRTVSYEQYFGPGTRLTVT.

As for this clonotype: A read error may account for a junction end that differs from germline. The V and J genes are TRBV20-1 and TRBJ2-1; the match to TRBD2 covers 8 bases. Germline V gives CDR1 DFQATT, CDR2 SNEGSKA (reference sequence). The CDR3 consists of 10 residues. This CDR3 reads CSARAGGPVF. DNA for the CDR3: TGCAGTGCTAGAGCGGGAGGGCCGGTCTTC.

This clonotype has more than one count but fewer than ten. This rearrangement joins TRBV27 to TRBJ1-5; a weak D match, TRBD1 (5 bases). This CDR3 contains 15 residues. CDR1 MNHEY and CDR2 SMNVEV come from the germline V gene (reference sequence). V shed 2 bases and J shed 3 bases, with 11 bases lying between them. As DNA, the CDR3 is TGTGCCAGCAGTTTAACGGGGGGTAACAATCAGCCCCAGCATTTT. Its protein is CASSLTGGNNQPQHF.

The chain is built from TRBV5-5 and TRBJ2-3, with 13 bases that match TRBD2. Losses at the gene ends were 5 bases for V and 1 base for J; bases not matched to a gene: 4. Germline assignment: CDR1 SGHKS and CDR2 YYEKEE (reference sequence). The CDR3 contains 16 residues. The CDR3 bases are TGTGCCAGCAGTACCGGGACTAGCGGGGGCACAGATACGCAGTATTTT. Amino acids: CASSTGTSGGTDTQYF.

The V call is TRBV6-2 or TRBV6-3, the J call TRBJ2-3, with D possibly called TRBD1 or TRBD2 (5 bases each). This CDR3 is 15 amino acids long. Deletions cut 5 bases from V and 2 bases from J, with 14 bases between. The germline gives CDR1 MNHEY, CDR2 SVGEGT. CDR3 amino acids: CASSPGTATTDTQYF. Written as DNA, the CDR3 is TGTGCCAGCAGTCCTGGGACGGCTACCACAGATACGCAGTATTTT.

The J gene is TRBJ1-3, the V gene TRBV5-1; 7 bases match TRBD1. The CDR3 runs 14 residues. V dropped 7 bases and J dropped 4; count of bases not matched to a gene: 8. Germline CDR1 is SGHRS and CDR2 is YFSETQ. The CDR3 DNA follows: TGCGCCAGCCACAGGGGTTCAGGAGGAAACACCATATATTTT. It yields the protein CASHRGSGGNTIYF. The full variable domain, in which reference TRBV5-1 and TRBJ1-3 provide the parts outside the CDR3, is KAGVTQTPRYLIKTRGQQVTLSCSPISGHRSVSWYQQTPGQGLQFLFEYFSETQRNKGNFPGRFSGRQFSNSRSEMNVSTLELGDSALYLCASHRGSGGNTIYFGEGSWLTVV.

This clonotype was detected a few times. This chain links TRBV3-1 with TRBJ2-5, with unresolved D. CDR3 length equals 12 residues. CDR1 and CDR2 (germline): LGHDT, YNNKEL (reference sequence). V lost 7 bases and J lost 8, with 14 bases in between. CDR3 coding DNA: TGTGCCAGCACCTCCACGAAGGCCACCCAGTACTTC. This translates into CASTSTKATQYF.